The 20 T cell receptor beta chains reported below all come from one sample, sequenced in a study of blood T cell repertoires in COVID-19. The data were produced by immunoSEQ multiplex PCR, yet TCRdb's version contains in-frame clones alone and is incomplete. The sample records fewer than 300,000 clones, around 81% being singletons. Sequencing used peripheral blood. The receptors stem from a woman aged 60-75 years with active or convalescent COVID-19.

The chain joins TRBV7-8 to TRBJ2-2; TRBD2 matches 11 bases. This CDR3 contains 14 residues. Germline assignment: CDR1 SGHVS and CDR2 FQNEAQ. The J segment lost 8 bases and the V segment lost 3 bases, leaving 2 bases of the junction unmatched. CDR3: CASSFSGRAGELFF. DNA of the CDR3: TGTGCCAGCAGCTTTAGCGGGAGGGCGGGGGAGCTGTTTTTT.

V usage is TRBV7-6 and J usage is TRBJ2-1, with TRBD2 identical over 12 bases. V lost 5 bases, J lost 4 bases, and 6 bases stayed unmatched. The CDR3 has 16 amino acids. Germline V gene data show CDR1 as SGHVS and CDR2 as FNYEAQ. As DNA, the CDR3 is TGTGCCAGCAGCCTGACTAGCGGGGGTCCATACAATGAGCAGTTCTTC. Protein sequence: CASSLTSGGPYNEQFF.

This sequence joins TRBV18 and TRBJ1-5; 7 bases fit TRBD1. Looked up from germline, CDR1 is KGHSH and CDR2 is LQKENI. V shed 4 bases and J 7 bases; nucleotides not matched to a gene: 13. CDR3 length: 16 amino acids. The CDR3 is CASSLGQVGEGQPQHF. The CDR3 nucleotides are TGTGCCAGCTCACTCGGACAGGTCGGGGAAGGGCAGCCCCAGCATTTT.

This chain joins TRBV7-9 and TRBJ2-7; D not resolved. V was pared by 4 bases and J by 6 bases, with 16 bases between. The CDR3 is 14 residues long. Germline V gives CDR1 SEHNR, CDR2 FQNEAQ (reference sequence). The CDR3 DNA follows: TGTGCCAGCAGCTCCCGGAGCTCGTGGCTCGAGCAGTACTTC. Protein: CASSSRSSWLEQYF.

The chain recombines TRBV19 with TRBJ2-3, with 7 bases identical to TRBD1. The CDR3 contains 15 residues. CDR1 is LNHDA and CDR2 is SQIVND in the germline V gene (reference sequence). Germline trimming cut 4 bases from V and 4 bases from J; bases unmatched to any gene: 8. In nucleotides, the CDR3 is TGTGCCAGTAGTACTCTTACAGGGGCCGCAGATACGCAGTATTTT. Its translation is CASSTLTGAADTQYF.

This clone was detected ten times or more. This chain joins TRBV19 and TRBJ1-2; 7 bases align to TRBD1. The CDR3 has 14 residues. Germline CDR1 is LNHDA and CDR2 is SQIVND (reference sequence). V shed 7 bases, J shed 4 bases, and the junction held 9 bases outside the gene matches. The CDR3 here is CASTPTTGFYGYTF. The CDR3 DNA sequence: TGTGCCAGTACTCCCACGACAGGGTTCTATGGCTACACCTTC.

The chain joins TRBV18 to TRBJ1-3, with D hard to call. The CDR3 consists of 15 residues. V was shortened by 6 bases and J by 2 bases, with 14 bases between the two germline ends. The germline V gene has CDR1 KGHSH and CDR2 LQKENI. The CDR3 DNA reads TGTGCCAGCTCTTCCTCAAGCGAGCCTGGAAACACCATATATTTT. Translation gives CASSSSSEPGNTIYF.

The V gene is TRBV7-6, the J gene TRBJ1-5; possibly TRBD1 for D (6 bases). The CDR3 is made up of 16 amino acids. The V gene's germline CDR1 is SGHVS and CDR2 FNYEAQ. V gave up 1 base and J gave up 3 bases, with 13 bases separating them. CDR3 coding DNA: TGTGCCAGCAGCTTAGGTCAGGGGTCTTCCAATCAGCCCCAGCATTTT. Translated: CASSLGQGSSNQPQHF.

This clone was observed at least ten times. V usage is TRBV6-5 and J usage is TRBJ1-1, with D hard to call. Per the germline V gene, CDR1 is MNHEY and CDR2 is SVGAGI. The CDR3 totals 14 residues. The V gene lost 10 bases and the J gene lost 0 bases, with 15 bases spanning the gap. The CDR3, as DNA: TGTGCCACCAGCCAGGCTTACATGAACACTGAAGCTTTCTTT. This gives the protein CATSQAYMNTEAFF.

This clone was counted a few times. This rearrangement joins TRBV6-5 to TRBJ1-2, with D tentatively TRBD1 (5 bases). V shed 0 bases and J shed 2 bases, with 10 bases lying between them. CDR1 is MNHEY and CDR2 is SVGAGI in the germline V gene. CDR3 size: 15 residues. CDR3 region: CASSYSSGANYGYTF. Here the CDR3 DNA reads TGTGCCAGCAGTTACTCAAGTGGGGCCAACTATGGCTACACCTTC.

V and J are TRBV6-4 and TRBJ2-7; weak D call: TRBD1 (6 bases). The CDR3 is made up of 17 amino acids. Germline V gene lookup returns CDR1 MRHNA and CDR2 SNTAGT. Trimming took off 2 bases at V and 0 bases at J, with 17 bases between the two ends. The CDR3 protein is CASSDETRQVNSYEQYF. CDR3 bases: TGTGCCAGCAGTGACGAAACCAGACAGGTTAACTCCTACGAGCAGTACTTC.

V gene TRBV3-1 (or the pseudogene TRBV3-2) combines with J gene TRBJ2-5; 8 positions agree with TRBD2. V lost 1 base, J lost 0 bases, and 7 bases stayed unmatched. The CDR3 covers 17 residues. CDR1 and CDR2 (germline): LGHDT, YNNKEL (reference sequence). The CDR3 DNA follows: TGTGCCAGCAGCCAAGTTTTTCGCGGGGGGAACCAAGAGACCCAGTACTTC. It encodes CASSQVFRGGNQETQYF.

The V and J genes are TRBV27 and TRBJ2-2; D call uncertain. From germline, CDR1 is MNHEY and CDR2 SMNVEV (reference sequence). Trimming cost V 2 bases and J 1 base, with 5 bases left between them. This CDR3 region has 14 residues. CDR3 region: CASSLPGNTGELFF. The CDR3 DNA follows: TGTGCCAGCAGTTTACCCGGGAACACCGGGGAGCTGTTTTTT.

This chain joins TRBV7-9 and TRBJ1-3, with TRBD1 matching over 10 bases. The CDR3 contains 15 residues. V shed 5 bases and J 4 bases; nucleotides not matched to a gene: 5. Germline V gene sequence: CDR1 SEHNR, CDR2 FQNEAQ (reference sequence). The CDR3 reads CASSQDRGLGNTIYF. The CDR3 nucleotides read TGTGCCAGCAGCCAAGACAGGGGGCTGGGAAACACCATATATTTT.

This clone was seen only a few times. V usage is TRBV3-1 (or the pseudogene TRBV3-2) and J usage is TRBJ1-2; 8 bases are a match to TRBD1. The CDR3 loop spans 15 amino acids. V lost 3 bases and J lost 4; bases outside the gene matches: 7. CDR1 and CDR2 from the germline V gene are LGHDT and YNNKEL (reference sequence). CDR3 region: CASSQGTGYGYGYTF. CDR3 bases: TGTGCCAGCAGCCAGGGGACAGGTTACGGCTATGGCTACACCTTC.

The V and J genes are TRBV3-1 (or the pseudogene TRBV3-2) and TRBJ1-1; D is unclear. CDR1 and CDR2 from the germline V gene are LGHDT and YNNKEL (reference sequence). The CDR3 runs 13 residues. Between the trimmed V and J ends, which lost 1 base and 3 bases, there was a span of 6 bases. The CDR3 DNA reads TGTGCCAGCAGCCAAGTAGTTCACACTGAAGCTTTCTTT. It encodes CASSQVVHTEAFF.

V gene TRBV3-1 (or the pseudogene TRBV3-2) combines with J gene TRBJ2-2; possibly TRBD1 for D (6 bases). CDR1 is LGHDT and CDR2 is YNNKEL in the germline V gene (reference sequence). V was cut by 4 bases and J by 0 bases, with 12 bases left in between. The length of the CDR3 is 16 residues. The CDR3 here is CASSLRTAANTGELFF. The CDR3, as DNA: TGTGCCAGCAGCCTCCGGACAGCCGCGAACACCGGGGAGCTGTTTTTT.

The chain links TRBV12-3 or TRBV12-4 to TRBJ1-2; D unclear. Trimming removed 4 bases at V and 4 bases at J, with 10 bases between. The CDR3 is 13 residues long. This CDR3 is CASSSPLFYGYTF. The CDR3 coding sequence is TGTGCCAGCAGTTCTCCCCTCTTCTATGGCTACACCTTC.

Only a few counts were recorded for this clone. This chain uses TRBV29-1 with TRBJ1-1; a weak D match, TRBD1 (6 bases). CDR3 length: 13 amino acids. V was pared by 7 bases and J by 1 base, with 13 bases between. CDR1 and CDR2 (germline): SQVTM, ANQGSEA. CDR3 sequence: CSAGEGPNTEAFF. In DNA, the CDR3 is TGCAGCGCAGGGGAGGGGCCGAACACTGAAGCTTTCTTT.

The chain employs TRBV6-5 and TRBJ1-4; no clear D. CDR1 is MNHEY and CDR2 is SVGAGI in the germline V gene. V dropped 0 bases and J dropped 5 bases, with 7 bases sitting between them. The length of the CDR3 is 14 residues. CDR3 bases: TGTGCCAGCAGTTACTCGTTTAAAAATGAAAAACTGTTTTTT. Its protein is CASSYSFKNEKLFF.